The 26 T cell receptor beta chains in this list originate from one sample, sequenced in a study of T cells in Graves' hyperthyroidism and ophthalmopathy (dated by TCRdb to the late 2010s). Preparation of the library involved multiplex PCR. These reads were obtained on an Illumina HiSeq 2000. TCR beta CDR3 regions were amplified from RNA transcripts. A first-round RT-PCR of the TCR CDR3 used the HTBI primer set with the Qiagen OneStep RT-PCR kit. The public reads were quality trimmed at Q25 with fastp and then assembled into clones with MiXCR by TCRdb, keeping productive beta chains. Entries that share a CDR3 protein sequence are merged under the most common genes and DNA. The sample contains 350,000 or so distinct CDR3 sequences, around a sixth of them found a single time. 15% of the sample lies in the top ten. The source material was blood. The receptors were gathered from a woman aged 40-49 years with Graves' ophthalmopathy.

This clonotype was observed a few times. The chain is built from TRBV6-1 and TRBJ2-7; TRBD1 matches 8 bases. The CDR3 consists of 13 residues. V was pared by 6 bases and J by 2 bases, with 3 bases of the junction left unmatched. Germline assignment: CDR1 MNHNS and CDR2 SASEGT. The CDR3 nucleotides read TGTGCCAGCAGGGACAGGGTTGCCTACGAGCAGTACTTC. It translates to CASRDRVAYEQYF.

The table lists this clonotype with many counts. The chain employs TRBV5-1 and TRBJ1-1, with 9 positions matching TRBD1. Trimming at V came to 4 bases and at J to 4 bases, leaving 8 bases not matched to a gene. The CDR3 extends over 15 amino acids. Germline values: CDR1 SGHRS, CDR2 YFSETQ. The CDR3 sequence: CASSRDRALRTEAFF. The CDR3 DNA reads TGCGCCAGCAGCAGGGACAGGGCTTTGCGCACTGAAGCTTTCTTT. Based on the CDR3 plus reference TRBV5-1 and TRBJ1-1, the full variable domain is KAGVTQTPRYLIKTRGQQVTLSCSPISGHRSVSWYQQTPGQGLQFLFEYFSETQRNKGNFPGRFSGRQFSNSRSEMNVSTLELGDSALYLCASSRDRALRTEAFFGQGTRLTVV.

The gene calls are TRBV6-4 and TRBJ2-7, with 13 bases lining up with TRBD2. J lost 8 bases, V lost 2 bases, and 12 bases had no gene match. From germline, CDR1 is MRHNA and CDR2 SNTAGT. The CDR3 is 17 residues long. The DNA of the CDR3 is TGTGCCAGCAGTGACATACTTGTAGGACTAGCGGGAGCCAAGCAGTACTTC. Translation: CASSDILVGLAGAKQYF.

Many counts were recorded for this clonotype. CDR3 loop: CAWSNLGLSTEAFF. In nucleotides, the CDR3 is TGTGCCTGGAGTAATTTAGGGTTAAGCACTGAAGCTTTCTTT. V usage is TRBV30 and J usage is TRBJ1-1; D is unresolved. This CDR3 region has 14 residues. Looked up from germline, CDR1 is GTSNPN and CDR2 is SVGIG (reference sequence). The germline V and J ends were trimmed by 2 bases and 4 bases, with 14 bases remaining between them.

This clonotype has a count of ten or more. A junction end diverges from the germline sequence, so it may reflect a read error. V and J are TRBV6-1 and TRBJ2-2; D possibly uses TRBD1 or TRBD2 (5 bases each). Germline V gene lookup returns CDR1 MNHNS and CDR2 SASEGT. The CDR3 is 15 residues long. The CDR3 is CASREGIVNTWELFF. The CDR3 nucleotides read TGTGCCAGCCGAGAGGGGATAGTAAACACCTGGGAGCTGTTTTTT.

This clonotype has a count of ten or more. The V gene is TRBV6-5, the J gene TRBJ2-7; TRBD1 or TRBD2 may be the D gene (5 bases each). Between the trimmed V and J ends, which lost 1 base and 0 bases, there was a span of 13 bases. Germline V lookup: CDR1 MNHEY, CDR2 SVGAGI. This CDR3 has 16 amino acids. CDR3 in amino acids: CASSYYTGRSSYEQYF. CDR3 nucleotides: TGTGCCAGCAGTTACTACACGGGACGCAGCTCCTACGAGCAGTACTTC.

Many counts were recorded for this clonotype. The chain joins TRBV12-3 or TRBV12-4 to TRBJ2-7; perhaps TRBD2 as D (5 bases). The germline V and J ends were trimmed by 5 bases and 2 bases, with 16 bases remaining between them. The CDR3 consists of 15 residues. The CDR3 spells CASSPPGLAAYEQYF. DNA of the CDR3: TGTGCCAGCAGTCCCCCCGGGCTAGCCGCCTACGAGCAGTACTTC.

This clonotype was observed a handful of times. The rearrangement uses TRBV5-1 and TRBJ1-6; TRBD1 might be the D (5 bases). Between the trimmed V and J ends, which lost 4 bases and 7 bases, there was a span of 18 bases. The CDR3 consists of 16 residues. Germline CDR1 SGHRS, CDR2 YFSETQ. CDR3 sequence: CASSPGTTGHNSPLHF. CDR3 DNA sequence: TGCGCCAGCAGCCCCGGGACCACGGGTCACAATTCACCCCTCCACTTT.

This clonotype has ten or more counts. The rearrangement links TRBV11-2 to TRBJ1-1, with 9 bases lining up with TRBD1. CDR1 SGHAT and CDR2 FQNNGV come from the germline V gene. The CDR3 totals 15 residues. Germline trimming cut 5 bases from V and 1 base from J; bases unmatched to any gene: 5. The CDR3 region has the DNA TGTGCCAGCAGCCCTTGGACAGGGGAGAACACTGAAGCTTTCTTT. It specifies CASSPWTGENTEAFF.

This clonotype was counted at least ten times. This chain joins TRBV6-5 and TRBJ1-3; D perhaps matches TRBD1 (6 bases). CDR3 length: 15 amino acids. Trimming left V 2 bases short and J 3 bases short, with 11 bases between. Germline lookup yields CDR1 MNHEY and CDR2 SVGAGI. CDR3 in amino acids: CASSYIGGNGNTIYF. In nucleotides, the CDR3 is TGTGCCAGCAGTTACATAGGGGGAAATGGAAACACCATATATTTT.

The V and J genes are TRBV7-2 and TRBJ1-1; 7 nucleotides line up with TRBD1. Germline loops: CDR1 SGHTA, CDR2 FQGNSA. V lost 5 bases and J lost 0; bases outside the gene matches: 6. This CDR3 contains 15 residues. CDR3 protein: CASSPGQVLNTEAFF. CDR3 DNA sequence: TGTGCCAGCAGCCCAGGACAGGTCTTGAACACTGAAGCTTTCTTT. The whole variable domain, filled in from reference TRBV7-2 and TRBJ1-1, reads GAGVSQSPSNKVTEKGKDVELRCDPISGHTALYWYRQSLGQGLEFLIYFQGNSAPDKSGLPSDRFSAERTGGSVSTLTIQRTQQEDSAVYLCASSPGQVLNTEAFFGQGTRLTVV.

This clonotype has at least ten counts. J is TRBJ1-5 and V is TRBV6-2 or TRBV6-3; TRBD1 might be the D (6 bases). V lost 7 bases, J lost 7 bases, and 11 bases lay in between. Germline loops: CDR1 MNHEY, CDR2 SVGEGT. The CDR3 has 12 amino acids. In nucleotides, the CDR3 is TGTGCCAGCAAACAGGGTAACCAGCCCCAGCATTTT. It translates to CASKQGNQPQHF.

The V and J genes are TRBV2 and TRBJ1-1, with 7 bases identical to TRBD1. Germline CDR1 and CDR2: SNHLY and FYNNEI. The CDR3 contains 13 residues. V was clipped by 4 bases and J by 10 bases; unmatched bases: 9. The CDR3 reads CASSGIGGAGAFF. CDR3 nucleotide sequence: TGTGCCAGCAGTGGAATAGGGGGCGCGGGAGCTTTCTTT.

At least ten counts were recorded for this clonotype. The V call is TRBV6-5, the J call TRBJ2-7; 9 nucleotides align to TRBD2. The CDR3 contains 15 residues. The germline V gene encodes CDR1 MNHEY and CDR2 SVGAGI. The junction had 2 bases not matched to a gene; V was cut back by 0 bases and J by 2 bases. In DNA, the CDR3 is TGTGCCAGCAGTTACTCGGGCGGGAGGGCCTACGAGCAGTACTTC. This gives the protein CASSYSGGRAYEQYF.

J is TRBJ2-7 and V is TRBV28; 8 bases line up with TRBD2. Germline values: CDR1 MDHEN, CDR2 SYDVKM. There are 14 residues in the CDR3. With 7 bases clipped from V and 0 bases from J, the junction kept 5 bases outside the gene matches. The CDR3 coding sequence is TGTGCCAGCACCTCACTAGCGGACTCCTACGAGCAGTACTTC. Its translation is CASTSLADSYEQYF. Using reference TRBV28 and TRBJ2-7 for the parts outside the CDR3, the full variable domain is DVKVTQSSRYLVKRTGEKVFLECVQDMDHENMFWYRQDPGLGLRLIYFSYDVKMKEKGDIPEGYSVSREKKERFSLILESASTNQTSMYLCASTSLADSYEQYFGPGTRLTVT.

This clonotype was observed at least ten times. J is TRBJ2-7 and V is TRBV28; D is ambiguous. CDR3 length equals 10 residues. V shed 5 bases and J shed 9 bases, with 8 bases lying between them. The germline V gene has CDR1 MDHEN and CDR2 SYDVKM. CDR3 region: CASSGKGQYF. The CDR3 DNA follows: TGTGCCAGCAGTGGCAAAGGGCAGTACTTC.

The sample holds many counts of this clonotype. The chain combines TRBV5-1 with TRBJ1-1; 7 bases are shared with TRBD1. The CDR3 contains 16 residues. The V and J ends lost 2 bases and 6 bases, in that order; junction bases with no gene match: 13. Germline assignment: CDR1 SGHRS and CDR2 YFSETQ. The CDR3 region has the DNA TGCGCCAGCAGCTTAGTAAGACAGGGTGTTGGTGCTGAAGCTTTCTTT. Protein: CASSLVRQGVGAEAFF. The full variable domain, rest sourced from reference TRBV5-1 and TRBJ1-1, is KAGVTQTPRYLIKTRGQQVTLSCSPISGHRSVSWYQQTPGQGLQFLFEYFSETQRNKGNFPGRFSGRQFSNSRSEMNVSTLELGDSALYLCASSLVRQGVGAEAFFGQGTRLTVV.

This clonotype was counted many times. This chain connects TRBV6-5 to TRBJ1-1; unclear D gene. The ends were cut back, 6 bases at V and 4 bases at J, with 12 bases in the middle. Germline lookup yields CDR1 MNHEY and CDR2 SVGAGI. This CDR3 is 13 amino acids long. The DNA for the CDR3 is TGTGCCAGCAGCCCCTCGAGGCCCACTGAAGCTTTCTTT. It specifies CASSPSRPTEAFF.

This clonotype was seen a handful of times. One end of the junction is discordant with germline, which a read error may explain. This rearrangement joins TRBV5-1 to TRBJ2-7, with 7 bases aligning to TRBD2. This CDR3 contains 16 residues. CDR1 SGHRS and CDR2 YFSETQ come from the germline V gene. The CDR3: CAGSPAAGVISYEQYF. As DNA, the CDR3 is TGCGCCGGCAGCCCGGCGGCGGGAGTGATTTCCTACGAGCAGTACTTC.

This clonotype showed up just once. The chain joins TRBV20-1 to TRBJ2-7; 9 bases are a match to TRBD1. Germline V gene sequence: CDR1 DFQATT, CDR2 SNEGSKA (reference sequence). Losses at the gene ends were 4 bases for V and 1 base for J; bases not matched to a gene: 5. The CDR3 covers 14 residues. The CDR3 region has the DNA TGCAGTGCTAATTGGGGACAGGGTTCCTACGAGCAGTACTTC. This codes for CSANWGQGSYEQYF.

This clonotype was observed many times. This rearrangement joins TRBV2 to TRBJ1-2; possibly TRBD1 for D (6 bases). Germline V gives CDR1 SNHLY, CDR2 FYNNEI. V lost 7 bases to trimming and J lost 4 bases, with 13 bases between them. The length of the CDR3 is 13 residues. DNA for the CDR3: TGTGCCAGCACGGGGGGCTCGACCTATGGCTACACCTTC. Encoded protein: CASTGGSTYGYTF.

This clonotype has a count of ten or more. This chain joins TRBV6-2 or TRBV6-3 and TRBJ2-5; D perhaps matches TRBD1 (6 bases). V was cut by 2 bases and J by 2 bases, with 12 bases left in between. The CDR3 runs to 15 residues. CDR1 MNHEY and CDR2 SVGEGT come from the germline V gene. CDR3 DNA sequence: TGTGCCAGCAGTTACCTAGGGGGACCACAAGAGACCCAGTACTTC. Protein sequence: CASSYLGGPQETQYF.

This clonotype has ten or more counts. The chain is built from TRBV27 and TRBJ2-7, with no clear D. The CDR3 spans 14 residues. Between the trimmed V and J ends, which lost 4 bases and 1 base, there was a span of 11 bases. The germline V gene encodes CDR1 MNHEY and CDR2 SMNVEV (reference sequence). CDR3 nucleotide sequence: TGTGCCAGCAGTTCTTATGGCCGGTCCTACGAGCAGTACTTC. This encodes CASSSYGRSYEQYF.

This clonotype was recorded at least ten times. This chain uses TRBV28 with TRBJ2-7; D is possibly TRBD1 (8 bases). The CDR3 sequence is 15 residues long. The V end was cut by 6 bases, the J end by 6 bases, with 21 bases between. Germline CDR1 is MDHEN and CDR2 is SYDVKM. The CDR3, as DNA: TGTGCCAGCAGGACCGGACAGGGAGGGACTCGCGAGCAGTACTTC. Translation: CASRTGQGGTREQYF.

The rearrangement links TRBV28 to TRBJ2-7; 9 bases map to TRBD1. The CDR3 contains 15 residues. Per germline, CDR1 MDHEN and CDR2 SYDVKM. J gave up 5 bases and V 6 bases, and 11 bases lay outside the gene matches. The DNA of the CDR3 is TGTGCCAGCAGCTTGGGACAGGGCGTAATCCACGAGCAGTACTTC. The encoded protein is CASSLGQGVIHEQYF. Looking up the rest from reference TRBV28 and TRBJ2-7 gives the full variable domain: DVKVTQSSRYLVKRTGEKVFLECVQDMDHENMFWYRQDPGLGLRLIYFSYDVKMKEKGDIPEGYSVSREKKERFSLILESASTNQTSMYLCASSLGQGVIHEQYFGPGTRLTVT.

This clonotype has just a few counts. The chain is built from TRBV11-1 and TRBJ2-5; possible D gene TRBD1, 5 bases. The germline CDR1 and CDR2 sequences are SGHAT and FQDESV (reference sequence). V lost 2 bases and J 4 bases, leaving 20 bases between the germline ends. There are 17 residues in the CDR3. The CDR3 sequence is CASSLTQTWTPRETQYF. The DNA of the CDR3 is TGTGCCAGCAGCTTAACGCAGACCTGGACACCTAGAGAGACCCAGTACTTC.